A selection of T cell receptor beta chains follows, all from one sample in a study of T cell clones after liver transplantation. TCRdb's copy holds only in-frame clones and misses some; the assay was immunoSEQ multiplex PCR. The data contain 12,000 to 15,000 clones, approximately 77% of them singletons. The material sequenced was CD8+ T cells from blood, taken approximately 50 months after liver transplant. The receptors shown here come from a human patient who received a liver transplant. Some T cells may possibly be graft donor cells. CDR3s include the opening cysteine and the closing phenylalanine or tryptophan. The D gene is left open where the match is weak. Clone size is given for some rows only: seen once, a few or many times, or a class if the clone is expanded.

v_call: TRBV10-3
j_call: TRBJ1-1
d_call: -
clone_size: -
cdr3_nt: TGTGCCATCAGTGCGGGGCAGGCGAACACTGAAGCTTTCTTT
cdr3_aa: CAISAGQANTEAFF

v_call: TRBV28
j_call: TRBJ2-1
d_call: -
clone_size: -
cdr3_nt: TGTGCCAGCAGTTCCCCCTTTAGCGGCAATGAGCAGTTCTTC
cdr3_aa: CASSSPFSGNEQFF

v_call: TRBV19
j_call: TRBJ1-5
d_call: -
clone_size: medium-sized
cdr3_nt: TGTGCCAGTAGTATGGGAAACGGGAATCAGCCCCAGCATTTT
cdr3_aa: CASSMGNGNQPQHF

v_call: TRBV27
j_call: TRBJ1-2
d_call: TRBD1
clone_size: once
cdr3_nt: TGTGCCAGCAGTTTCGACAGGGTTAACTATGGCTACACCTTC
cdr3_aa: CASSFDRVNYGYTF

v_call: TRBV9
j_call: TRBJ1-3
d_call: -
clone_size: -
cdr3_nt: TGTGCCAGCAGCGAGCCCCTTAATCACACCATATATTTT
cdr3_aa: CASSEPLNHTIYF

v_call: TRBV9
j_call: TRBJ2-7
d_call: -
clone_size: -
cdr3_nt: TGTGCCAGCAGCGGGGGGGACAGCCTTTACGAGCAGTACTTC
cdr3_aa: CASSGGDSLYEQYF

v_call: TRBV27
j_call: TRBJ1-6
d_call: -
clone_size: -
cdr3_nt: TGTGCCAGCATCGGCAGCTCCTATAATTCACCCCTCCACTTT
cdr3_aa: CASIGSSYNSPLHF

v_call: TRBV6-6
j_call: TRBJ2-1
d_call: -
clone_size: few
cdr3_nt: TGTGCCAGCACCCAAGGATACGGTAGGGGTCGGAATGAGCAGTTCTTC
cdr3_aa: CASTQGYGRGRNEQFF

v_call: TRBV7-6
j_call: TRBJ2-7
d_call: -
clone_size: -
cdr3_nt: TGTGCCAGCAGCTTCCGTTTGGTAGACCACGAGCAGTACTTC
cdr3_aa: CASSFRLVDHEQYF

v_call: TRBV7-9
j_call: TRBJ1-2
d_call: -
clone_size: -
cdr3_nt: TGTGCCAGCAGCCGGGGGGCGCGTGGCTACACCTTC
cdr3_aa: CASSRGARGYTF

v_call: TRBV18
j_call: TRBJ2-5
d_call: -
clone_size: -
cdr3_nt: TGTGCCAGCTCACTACGGACAAATGAAGAGACCCAGTACTTC
cdr3_aa: CASSLRTNEETQYF

v_call: TRBV7-2
j_call: TRBJ2-5
d_call: -
clone_size: -
cdr3_nt: TGTGCCAGCAGCAACCGGGACGAAGAGACCCAGTACTTC
cdr3_aa: CASSNRDEETQYF

v_call: TRBV7-9
j_call: TRBJ1-1
d_call: -
clone_size: -
cdr3_nt: TGTGCCAGCAGCCTCATAACGGGAGACGGGGAAGCTTTCTTT
cdr3_aa: CASSLITGDGEAFF

v_call: TRBV15
j_call: TRBJ1-2
d_call: -
clone_size: medium-sized
cdr3_nt: TGTGCCACCAGCAGGGTAGGAAGGTATGGCTACACCTTC
cdr3_aa: CATSRVGRYGYTF

v_call: TRBV7-8
j_call: TRBJ2-2
d_call: -
clone_size: once
cdr3_nt: TGTGCCAGCAGCTTAGCGCCAGGGCACGGGGAGCTGTTTTTT
cdr3_aa: CASSLAPGHGELFF

v_call: TRBV7-6
j_call: TRBJ2-3
d_call: -
clone_size: -
cdr3_nt: TGTGCCAGCAGCTTCGGAGGGGCAGATACGCAGTATTTT
cdr3_aa: CASSFGGADTQYF

v_call: TRBV29-1
j_call: TRBJ1-3
d_call: -
clone_size: -
cdr3_nt: TGCAGCGTTGAAGGTCCCCGGGCGAGCTCTGGAAACACCATATATTTT
cdr3_aa: CSVEGPRASSGNTIYF

v_call: TRBV7-9
j_call: TRBJ2-7
d_call: -
clone_size: once
cdr3_nt: TGTGCCAGCAGCTCAGCCTACGAGCAGTACTTC
cdr3_aa: CASSSAYEQYF

v_call: TRBV13
j_call: TRBJ2-5
d_call: TRBD1
clone_size: -
cdr3_nt: TGTGCCAGCAGCGGGGTTCCGACAGGGGCACAAGAGACCCAGTACTTC
cdr3_aa: CASSGVPTGAQETQYF

v_call: TRBV5-4
j_call: TRBJ2-3
d_call: -
clone_size: -
cdr3_nt: TGTGCCAGCAGCTTAAATGTTGGCGGGAGCACAGATACGCAGTATTTT
cdr3_aa: CASSLNVGGSTDTQYF

v_call: TRBV28
j_call: TRBJ2-7
d_call: -
clone_size: -
cdr3_nt: TGTGCCAGCAGGAACAGGGGGAGGGTCTACGAGCAGTACTTC
cdr3_aa: CASRNRGRVYEQYF

v_call: TRBV27
j_call: TRBJ2-2
d_call: -
clone_size: -
cdr3_nt: TGTGCCAGCAGTTTCCTCGACTCCTACACCGGGGAGCTGTTTTTT
cdr3_aa: CASSFLDSYTGELFF

v_call: TRBV27
j_call: TRBJ2-7
d_call: -
clone_size: -
cdr3_nt: TGTGCCAGCAGTTTACACAGCTTGGGGGAGCAGTACTTC
cdr3_aa: CASSLHSLGEQYF

v_call: TRBV7-9
j_call: TRBJ2-3
d_call: TRBD2
clone_size: -
cdr3_nt: TGTGCCAGCAGACCGCAGGGAGCGACTAGCGGGAGGGCCCGAGATACGCAGTATTTT
cdr3_aa: CASRPQGATSGRARDTQYF

v_call: TRBV4-3
j_call: TRBJ2-1
d_call: -
clone_size: -
cdr3_nt: TGCGCCAGCAGCCAAGGTGGCCTGGACGGCTGGGAGCAGTTCTTC
cdr3_aa: CASSQGGLDGWEQFF

v_call: TRBV19
j_call: TRBJ2-7
d_call: -
clone_size: -
cdr3_nt: TGTGCCAGTAGTATAGATATTCAACGACCTAGCTCCTACGAGCAGTACTTC
cdr3_aa: CASSIDIQRPSSYEQYF

v_call: TRBV7-9
j_call: TRBJ2-1
d_call: -
clone_size: medium-sized
cdr3_nt: TGTGCCAGCAGACGGGACGGCTACAATGAGCAGTTCTTC
cdr3_aa: CASRRDGYNEQFF

v_call: TRBV18
j_call: TRBJ1-5
d_call: TRBD1
clone_size: -
cdr3_nt: TGTGCCAGCTCACCTAGAGGACAGGGGGCACAACAGCCCCAGCATTTT
cdr3_aa: CASSPRGQGAQQPQHF

v_call: TRBV27
j_call: TRBJ1-1
d_call: -
clone_size: -
cdr3_nt: TGTGCCAGCAGTTTATATAGGGGGACTGAAGCTTTCTTT
cdr3_aa: CASSLYRGTEAFF

v_call: TRBV6-5
j_call: TRBJ2-1
d_call: TRBD1
clone_size: few
cdr3_nt: TGTGCCAGCTGCCTCGGGACAGCACCTTCGGAGCAGTTCTTC
cdr3_aa: CASCLGTAPSEQFF

v_call: TRBV23-1
j_call: TRBJ2-1
d_call: -
clone_size: -
cdr3_nt: TGCGCCACAGGGCGACAGCAGTTCTTC
cdr3_aa: CATGRQQFF

v_call: TRBV7-9
j_call: TRBJ1-2
d_call: TRBD1
clone_size: -
cdr3_nt: TGTGCCAGCAGCTTTAGGGGGGGACAGGCCGCCTATGGCTACACCTTC
cdr3_aa: CASSFRGGQAAYGYTF

v_call: TRBV11-1
j_call: TRBJ2-1
d_call: -
clone_size: few
cdr3_nt: TGTGCCAGCAGCTTAAAGGGGGTTAGCTCCTACAATGAGCAGTTCTTC
cdr3_aa: CASSLKGVSSYNEQFF

v_call: TRBV4-3
j_call: TRBJ1-5
d_call: TRBD1
clone_size: -
cdr3_nt: TGCGCCAGCAGCCCAGGGACAGGGGACAGCAATCAGCCCCAGCATTTT
cdr3_aa: CASSPGTGDSNQPQHF

v_call: TRBV6-1
j_call: TRBJ2-7
d_call: -
clone_size: -
cdr3_nt: TGTGCCAGCAGTTCTGACCCCACTTTATCCTACGAGCAGTACTTC
cdr3_aa: CASSSDPTLSYEQYF

v_call: TRBV28
j_call: TRBJ2-3
d_call: -
clone_size: -
cdr3_nt: TGTGCCAGCAATCGACTCGACACAGATACGCAGTATTTT
cdr3_aa: CASNRLDTDTQYF

v_call: TRBV28
j_call: TRBJ2-2
d_call: -
clone_size: -
cdr3_nt: TGTGCCAGCAGTTCGGGCCCGCCGCCCACCGGGGAGCTGTTTTTT
cdr3_aa: CASSSGPPPTGELFF

v_call: TRBV5-1
j_call: TRBJ2-3
d_call: TRBD1
clone_size: -
cdr3_nt: TGCGCCAGCAGCCTGGACAGGCGCACAGATACGCAGTATTTT
cdr3_aa: CASSLDRRTDTQYF

v_call: TRBV18
j_call: TRBJ2-2
d_call: -
clone_size: -
cdr3_nt: TGTGCCAGCTCACCTACCCCCACCGGGGAGCTGTTTTTT
cdr3_aa: CASSPTPTGELFF

v_call: TRBV27
j_call: TRBJ2-7
d_call: TRBD1
clone_size: -
cdr3_nt: TGTGCCAGCAGTTTTCTCGGGACAGTCTACGAGCAGTACTTC
cdr3_aa: CASSFLGTVYEQYF

v_call: TRBV5-1
j_call: TRBJ2-7
d_call: -
clone_size: medium-sized
cdr3_nt: TGCGCCAGCAGCTTGGCTAACGGCTACGAGCAGTACTTC
cdr3_aa: CASSLANGYEQYF

v_call: TRBV7-6
j_call: TRBJ2-7
d_call: -
clone_size: -
cdr3_nt: TGTGCCAGCAGCTTAGGAGGGGGGGCCCTCTCCTACGAGCAGTACTTC
cdr3_aa: CASSLGGGALSYEQYF

v_call: TRBV5-6
j_call: TRBJ2-7
d_call: -
clone_size: -
cdr3_nt: TGTGCCAGCAGCTTGCGTAATAGCCTACACGAGCAGTACTTC
cdr3_aa: CASSLRNSLHEQYF

v_call: TRBV27
j_call: TRBJ2-6
d_call: -
clone_size: -
cdr3_nt: TGTGCCAGCAGTTTAGGACTGGGGGCCAACGTCCTGACTTTC
cdr3_aa: CASSLGLGANVLTF

v_call: TRBV4-2
j_call: TRBJ2-7
d_call: -
clone_size: -
cdr3_nt: TGTGCCAGCAGCCCCGCTGATCTAGGGGGGCTAGGCGAGCAGTACTTC
cdr3_aa: CASSPADLGGLGEQYF

v_call: TRBV19
j_call: TRBJ2-7
d_call: -
clone_size: -
cdr3_nt: TGTGCCAGTAGTGCTTCAGGGATGGGTGACTACGAGCAGTACTTC
cdr3_aa: CASSASGMGDYEQYF

v_call: TRBV25-1
j_call: TRBJ2-3
d_call: -
clone_size: -
cdr3_nt: TGTGCCAGCAGTACATTAGCGGAAAGGACAGATACGCAGTATTTT
cdr3_aa: CASSTLAERTDTQYF

v_call: TRBV7-3
j_call: TRBJ1-2
d_call: TRBD1
clone_size: -
cdr3_nt: TGTGCCAGCAGATCTCCGGGACAGGATGGCTACACCTTC
cdr3_aa: CASRSPGQDGYTF

v_call: TRBV6-6
j_call: TRBJ2-1
d_call: TRBD1
clone_size: -
cdr3_nt: TGTGCCAGCAGTCACTCAGGGGGCGGCAATGAGCAGTTCTTC
cdr3_aa: CASSHSGGGNEQFF

v_call: TRBV9
j_call: TRBJ1-4
d_call: TRBD1
clone_size: -
cdr3_nt: TGTGCCAGCAGCGATCACCACGGGACAGAAAATGAAAAACTGTTTTTT
cdr3_aa: CASSDHHGTENEKLFF

v_call: TRBV4-3
j_call: TRBJ2-7
d_call: TRBD2
clone_size: -
cdr3_nt: TGCGCCAGCAGCCAGGGACTAGCGGGGGGGTCCTACGAGCAGTACTTC
cdr3_aa: CASSQGLAGGSYEQYF

v_call: TRBV4-3
j_call: TRBJ1-3
d_call: -
clone_size: -
cdr3_nt: TGCGCCAGCAGCCGGTTGCTGAGGGGAAACACCATATATTTT
cdr3_aa: CASSRLLRGNTIYF

v_call: TRBV27
j_call: TRBJ2-1
d_call: -
clone_size: -
cdr3_nt: TGTGCCAGCAGTTTATTGAACGGTGAGCAGTTCTTC
cdr3_aa: CASSLLNGEQFF

v_call: TRBV27
j_call: TRBJ2-4
d_call: -
clone_size: -
cdr3_nt: TGTGCCAGCGCTTCCCGAGGCCCACTAAACATTCAGTACTTC
cdr3_aa: CASASRGPLNIQYF

v_call: TRBV7-8
j_call: TRBJ2-2
d_call: -
clone_size: -
cdr3_nt: TGTGCCAGCAGCTACTCCTACGAGGGGCCGAACACCGGGGAGCTGTTTTTT
cdr3_aa: CASSYSYEGPNTGELFF

v_call: TRBV5-1
j_call: TRBJ1-1
d_call: -
clone_size: -
cdr3_nt: TGCGCCAGCAGCTTGAAGGTCCCGCGGGACACTGAAGCTTTCTTT
cdr3_aa: CASSLKVPRDTEAFF

v_call: TRBV5-8
j_call: TRBJ1-2
d_call: -
clone_size: -
cdr3_nt: TGTGCCAGCAGTCCGGGACTAGGGGGCTATGGCTACACCTTC
cdr3_aa: CASSPGLGGYGYTF